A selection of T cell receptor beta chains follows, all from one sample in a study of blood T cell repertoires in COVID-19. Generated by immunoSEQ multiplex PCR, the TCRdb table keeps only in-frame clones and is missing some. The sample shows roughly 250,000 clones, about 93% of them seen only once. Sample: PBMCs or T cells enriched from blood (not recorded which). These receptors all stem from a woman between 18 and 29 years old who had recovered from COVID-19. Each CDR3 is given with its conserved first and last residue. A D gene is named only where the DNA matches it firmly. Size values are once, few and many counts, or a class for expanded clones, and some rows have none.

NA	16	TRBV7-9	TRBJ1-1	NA	CASSLAPGATGRGAFF	TGTGCCAGCAGCTTAGCTCCAGGGGCAACGGGTCGAGGAGCTTTCTTT
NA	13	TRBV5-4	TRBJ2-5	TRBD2	CASSYPGGETQYF	TGTGCCAGCAGCTATCCGGGGGGGGAGACCCAGTACTTC
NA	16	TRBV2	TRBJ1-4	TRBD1	CASSEDRGITNEKLFF	TGTGCCAGCAGTGAAGACAGGGGGATTACTAATGAAAAACTGTTTTTT
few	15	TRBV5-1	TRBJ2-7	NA	CASSLGGRRGAEQYF	TGCGCCAGCAGCTTGGGGGGGCGCAGGGGGGCCGAGCAGTACTTC
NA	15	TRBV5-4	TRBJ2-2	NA	CASSWGVSNTGELFF	TGTGCCAGCAGCTGGGGGGTCTCGAACACCGGGGAGCTGTTTTTT
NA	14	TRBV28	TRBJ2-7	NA	CASREGTDSYEQYF	TGTGCCAGCAGGGAGGGGACTGATTCCTACGAGCAGTACTTC
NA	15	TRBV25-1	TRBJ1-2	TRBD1	CASSEFGRGRRGYTF	TGTGCCAGCAGTGAATTTGGCAGGGGGCGAAGGGGCTACACCTTC
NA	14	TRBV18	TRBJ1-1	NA	CASSPPAGSGVAFF	TGTGCCAGCTCACCTCCGGCAGGGTCGGGGGTGGCTTTCTTT
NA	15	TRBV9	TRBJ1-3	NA	CASSPDGGSGNTIYF	TGTGCCAGCAGCCCGGACGGGGGCTCTGGAAACACCATATATTTT
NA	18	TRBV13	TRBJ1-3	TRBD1	CASSPRTRGGHSGNTIYF	TGTGCCAGCAGCCCACGGACGAGAGGGGGCCACTCTGGAAACACCATATATTTT
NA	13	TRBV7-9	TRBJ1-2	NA	CASSFEGYYGYTF	TGTGCCAGCAGCTTCGAGGGATACTATGGCTACACCTTC
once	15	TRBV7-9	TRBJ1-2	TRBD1	CASSLTGLGGYGYTF	TGTGCCAGCAGCTTGACAGGGCTGGGTGGCTATGGCTACACCTTC
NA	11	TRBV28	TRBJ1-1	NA	CASSFRTEAFF	TGTGCCAGCAGTTTCCGGACTGAAGCTTTCTTT
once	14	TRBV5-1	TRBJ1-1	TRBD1	CASSWRTGSTEAFF	TGCGCCAGCAGCTGGAGGACAGGGAGCACTGAAGCTTTCTTT
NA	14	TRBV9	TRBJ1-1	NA	CASSVGGMNTEAFF	TGTGCCAGCAGCGTCGGGGGGATGAACACTGAAGCTTTCTTT
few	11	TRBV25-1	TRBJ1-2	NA	CASSEGRGYTF	TGTGCCAGCAGTGAGGGCAGGGGCTACACCTTC
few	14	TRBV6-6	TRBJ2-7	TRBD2	CASILAGGSYEQYF	TGTGCCAGCATCCTAGCGGGGGGCTCCTACGAGCAGTACTTC
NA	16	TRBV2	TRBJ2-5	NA	CASTEGTGGGIETQYF	TGTGCCAGCACCGAGGGTACGGGGGGCGGCATCGAGACCCAGTACTTC
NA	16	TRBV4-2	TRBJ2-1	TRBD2	CASSLESGKNNNEQFF	TGTGCCAGCAGCCTAGAGAGCGGGAAAAATAACAATGAGCAGTTCTTC
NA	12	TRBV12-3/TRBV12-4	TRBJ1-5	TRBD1	CATSRTGTAENF	TGTGCCACAAGTCGTACCGGGACAGCGGAAAATTTT
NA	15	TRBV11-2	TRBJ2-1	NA	CASSLDHNLYNEQFF	TGTGCCAGCAGCTTAGATCATAACTTGTATAATGAGCAGTTCTTC
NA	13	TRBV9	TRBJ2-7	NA	CASSPRVDHEQYF	TGTGCCAGCAGCCCGCGGGTGGACCACGAGCAGTACTTC
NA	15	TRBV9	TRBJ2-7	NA	CASSQGGVGTYEQYF	TGTGCCAGCAGCCAAGGCGGGGTGGGGACTTACGAGCAGTACTTC
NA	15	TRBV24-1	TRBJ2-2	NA	CATRSSGRDTGELFF	TGTGCCACCAGAAGTTCCGGCAGGGACACCGGGGAGCTGTTTTTT
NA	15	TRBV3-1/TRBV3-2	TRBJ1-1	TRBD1	CASSQDLATGAEAFF	TGTGCCAGCAGCCAAGATCTAGCGACAGGGGCTGAAGCTTTCTTT
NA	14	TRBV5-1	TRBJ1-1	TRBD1	CASSLRQGTPEAFF	TGCGCCAGCAGCTTGAGACAGGGAACTCCTGAAGCTTTCTTT
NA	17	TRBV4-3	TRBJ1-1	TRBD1	CASSQDSRTGGYTEAFF	TGCGCCAGCAGCCAAGATAGTAGGACAGGGGGGTACACTGAAGCTTTCTTT
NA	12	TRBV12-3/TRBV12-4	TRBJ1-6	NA	CASSLNSKALHF	TGTGCCAGCAGTTTGAACAGTAAGGCCCTCCACTTT
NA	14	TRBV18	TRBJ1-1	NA	CASSPGGQNTEAFF	TGTGCCAGCTCACCAGGAGGTCAGAACACTGAAGCTTTCTTT
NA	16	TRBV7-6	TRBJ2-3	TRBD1	CASSRTRQGGTDTQYF	TGTGCCAGCAGCCGAACAAGACAGGGAGGCACAGATACGCAGTATTTT
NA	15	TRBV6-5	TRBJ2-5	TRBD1	CASSYSNRGAETQYF	TGTGCCAGCAGTTACTCGAACAGGGGAGCAGAGACCCAGTACTTC
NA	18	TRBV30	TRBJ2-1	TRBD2	CAWSVPPRKRGLANEQFF	TGTGCCTGGAGTGTACCTCCCCGAAAGCGGGGACTTGCAAATGAGCAGTTCTTC
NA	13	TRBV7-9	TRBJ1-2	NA	CASSPRGAPGYTF	TGTGCCAGCAGCCCCCGGGGGGCCCCTGGCTACACCTTC
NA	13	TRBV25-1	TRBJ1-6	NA	CASSVQGDSPLHF	TGTGCCAGCAGTGTTCAGGGTGATTCACCCCTCCACTTT
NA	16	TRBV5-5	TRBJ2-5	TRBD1	CASSLEGDRDAETQYF	TGTGCCAGCAGCTTGGAGGGGGACAGGGATGCGGAGACCCAGTACTTC
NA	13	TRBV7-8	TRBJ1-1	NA	CASSLLPDTEAFF	TGTGCCAGCAGCTTACTCCCAGACACTGAAGCTTTCTTT
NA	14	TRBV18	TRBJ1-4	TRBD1	CASSPGGDREKLFF	TGTGCCAGCTCTCCAGGGGGCGATCGAGAAAAACTGTTTTTT
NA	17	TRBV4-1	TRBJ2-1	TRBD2	CASSQDKLAGGYNEQFF	TGCGCCAGCAGCCAAGATAAGTTAGCGGGAGGGTACAATGAGCAGTTCTTC
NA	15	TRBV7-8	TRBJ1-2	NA	CASSLSRGRNYGYTF	TGTGCCAGCAGCTTATCGCGCGGAAGAAACTATGGCTACACCTTC
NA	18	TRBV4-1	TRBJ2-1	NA	CASSHPSPGGATYNEQFF	TGCGCCAGCAGCCACCCCAGCCCGGGCGGGGCAACCTACAATGAGCAGTTCTTC
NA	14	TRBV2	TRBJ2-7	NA	CASNPGSDSYEQYF	TGTGCCAGCAACCCGGGGAGCGATTCCTACGAGCAGTACTTC
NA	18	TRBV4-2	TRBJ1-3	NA	CASSRSNSGQLSGNTIYF	TGTGCCAGCAGCCGATCCAATTCGGGACAACTCTCTGGAAACACCATATATTTT
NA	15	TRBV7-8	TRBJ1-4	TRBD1	CASRRTGTGGEKLFF	TGTGCCAGCAGACGAACCGGGACAGGAGGTGAAAAACTGTTTTTT
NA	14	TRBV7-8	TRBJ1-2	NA	CASSVSRVSDGYTF	TGTGCCAGCAGCGTAAGCAGGGTATCGGATGGCTACACCTTC
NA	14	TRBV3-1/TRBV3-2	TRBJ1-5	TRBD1	CASSQDQGAQPQHF	TGTGCCAGCAGCCAAGATCAGGGGGCTCAGCCCCAGCATTTT
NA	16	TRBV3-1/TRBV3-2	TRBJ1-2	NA	CASSLNEGQAGRGYTF	TGTGCCAGCAGCCTGAACGAAGGTCAGGCGGGGAGGGGCTACACCTTC